The 26 T cell receptor beta chains in this list originate from one sample, sequenced in a study of shared clonotypes between healthy human individuals. Naive CD8 isolation took CD45RO-negative cells positively selected for CCR7 and excluded terminally differentiated effector memory CD45RA+ cells. Method: immunoSEQ multiplex PCR; TCRdb's copy keeps in-frame clones and lacks some. This table holds millions of clones, about 95% found once. Sequencing was carried out using naive CD8+ T cells sorted from blood. The receptors shown here come from a young man in good health.

Regarding this clone: Other DNA sequences in the sample encode the same CDR3. The V and J genes are TRBV5-1 and TRBJ2-7, with D possibly being TRBD1 (5 bases). Germline V gives CDR1 SGHRS, CDR2 YFSETQ. The CDR3 is 13 residues long. V gave up 0 bases and J gave up 6 bases, with 10 bases separating them. The CDR3 region has the DNA TGCGCCAGCAGCTTGGAGTCCAGGGTCGAGCAGTACTTC. Amino acids: CASSLESRVEQYF. The full variable domain, its missing parts supplied by reference TRBV5-1 and TRBJ2-7, is KAGVTQTPRYLIKTRGQQVTLSCSPISGHRSVSWYQQTPGQGLQFLFEYFSETQRNKGNFPGRFSGRQFSNSRSEMNVSTLELGDSALYLCASSLESRVEQYFGPGTRLTVT.

The chain couples TRBV19 to TRBJ2-3; TRBD2 is a possible D gene (6 bases). The length of the CDR3 is 13 residues. CDR1 and CDR2 (germline): LNHDA, SQIVND (reference sequence). V gave up 6 bases and J gave up 1 base, with 8 bases separating them. CDR3 amino acids: CASSGGRTDTQYF. DNA for the CDR3: TGTGCCAGTAGCGGGGGTCGCACAGATACGCAGTATTTT.

V and J are TRBV9 and TRBJ1-1; TRBD1 aligns across 7 bases. The CDR3 runs to 15 residues. Germline V lookup: CDR1 SGDLS, CDR2 YYNGEE. The V gene end was trimmed by 6 bases and the J gene end by 1 base; junction bases not matched to a gene: 9. The chain's CDR3 is CASNIEGGANTEAFF. The CDR3 DNA reads TGTGCCAGCAACATTGAAGGGGGCGCGAACACTGAAGCTTTCTTT.

This clone was seen once. CDR3 sequence: CASRLALRGAWVTEAFF. The DNA for the CDR3 is TGTGCAAGTCGCTTAGCGCTGAGGGGGGCCTGGGTCACTGAAGCTTTCTTT. The rearrangement joins TRBV12-2 to TRBJ1-1. TRBV12-2 is a pseudogene. This CDR3 region has 17 residues.

The chain links TRBV14 to TRBJ2-1, with no clear D. V was pared by 4 bases and J by 9 bases, with 10 bases between. This CDR3 comprises 12 residues. Germline V lookup: CDR1 SGHDN, CDR2 FVKESK. This chain's CDR3 is CASSPWFGEQFF. As DNA, the CDR3 is TGTGCCAGCAGCCCGTGGTTTGGTGAGCAGTTCTTC.

This rearrangement joins TRBV27 to TRBJ1-2; 11 bases agree with TRBD1. The J segment lost 4 bases and the V segment lost 5 bases, leaving 6 bases of the junction unmatched. The germline V gene has CDR1 MNHEY and CDR2 SMNVEV (reference sequence). CDR3 size: 15 residues. The CDR3 spells CASSRTGGGGYGYTF. CDR3 DNA sequence: TGTGCCAGCAGTAGGACAGGGGGCGGCGGCTATGGCTACACCTTC.

This chain connects TRBV2 to TRBJ2-1; tentative D call: TRBD2 (7 bases). Germline V lookup: CDR1 SNHLY, CDR2 FYNNEI. The CDR3 runs to 18 residues. Trimming stripped 1 base from V and 2 bases from J, with 18 bases between. For the CDR3, the DNA is TGTGCCAGCAGTGAAGTGGGGGGGCTAGCGGAGACCTACAATGAGCAGTTCTTC. It specifies CASSEVGGLAETYNEQFF.

The chain links TRBV28 to TRBJ1-6; TRBD1 might be the D (6 bases). This CDR3 contains 14 residues. Trimming removed 5 bases from V and 8 bases from J, with 13 bases in between. The germline V gene encodes CDR1 MDHEN and CDR2 SYDVKM. The CDR3 DNA sequence: TGTGCCAGCAGTCTAGGACAGCCCTATTCACCCCTCCACTTT. Protein sequence: CASSLGQPYSPLHF.

The chain has TRBV18 and TRBJ1-1; TRBD1 might be the D (5 bases). This CDR3 has 15 amino acids. Trimming took off 0 bases at V and 6 bases at J, with 14 bases between the two ends. Germline CDR1 KGHSH, CDR2 LQKENI. The CDR3 spells CASSPPNWGMAEAFF. Written as DNA, the CDR3 is TGTGCCAGCTCACCACCGAATTGGGGGATGGCTGAAGCTTTCTTT.

The chain carries TRBV27 and TRBJ2-1, with TRBD1 identical over 7 bases. The CDR3 has 16 amino acids. After removal of 5 bases from V and 2 bases from J, the junction contained 9 bases not matched to a gene. Germline V gives CDR1 MNHEY, CDR2 SMNVEV (reference sequence). The CDR3 DNA sequence: TGTGCCAGCAGTCCCTCGACAGGGATCGCCTACAATGAGCAGTTCTTC. The encoded protein is CASSPSTGIAYNEQFF.

Turning to this clone: Since a much larger clone is just one base distant, this may be a read error. The chain joins TRBV2 to TRBJ2-7; D uncertain. This CDR3 is built from 10 residues. Germline CDR1 reads SNHLY; CDR2 reads FYNNEI. V was clipped by 5 bases and J by 3 bases, with 2 bases between them. The CDR3: CASSFYEQYF. In nucleotides, the CDR3 is TGTGCCAGCAGTTTCTACGAGCAGTACTTC. Full variable domain (missing parts from reference TRBV2 and TRBJ2-7): EPEVTQTPSHQVTQMGQEVILRCVPISNHLYFYWYRQILGQKVEFLVSFYNNEISEKSEIFDDQFSVERPDGSNFTLKIRSTKLEDSAMYFCASSFYEQYFGPGTRLTVT.

V and J are TRBV11-2 and TRBJ2-2, with D perhaps being TRBD1 or TRBD2 (5 bases each). CDR1 and CDR2 (germline): SGHAT, FQNNGV. The V end lost 3 bases, the J end lost 3 bases, and 8 bases lay between the germline ends. The CDR3 has 14 residues. The CDR3 DNA sequence: TGTGCCAGCAGCTTCGAGGGGCACACCGGGGAGCTGTTTTTT. Protein: CASSFEGHTGELFF.

The rearrangement links TRBV4-3 to TRBJ1-6, with D maybe TRBD1 (5 bases). Trimming took off 1 base at V and 9 bases at J, with 10 bases between the two ends. This CDR3 spans 14 amino acids. From germline, CDR1 is LGHNA and CDR2 YSLEER. The CDR3 nucleotides are TGCGCCAGCAGCCAAGGGACATTCGGTTCACCCCTCCACTTT. Translated: CASSQGTFGSPLHF.

This rearrangement joins TRBV12-5 to TRBJ1-2; D uncertain. The germline V gene encodes CDR1 LGHNT and CDR2 FRNRAP. The CDR3 runs 14 residues. V was shortened by 7 bases and J by 0 bases, with 12 bases between the two germline ends. CDR3 in DNA: TGTGCTAGTGCCATCAGTGGTCCTAACTATGGCTACACCTTC. Translating it yields CASAISGPNYGYTF.

Comments on this clone: This specimen includes other DNA sequences encoding the same CDR3. The chain couples TRBV27 to TRBJ2-7; D is tentatively TRBD1 or TRBD2 (7 bases each). Trimming removed 2 bases from V and 6 bases from J, with 11 bases in between. Germline V gives CDR1 MNHEY, CDR2 SMNVEV (reference sequence). The CDR3 loop spans 13 amino acids. The DNA for the CDR3 is TGTGCCAGCAGTTTAAGCAGGGGGGGCGAGCAGTACTTC. Translation gives CASSLSRGGEQYF.

The chain uses TRBV19 and TRBJ2-3, with D possibly TRBD2 on 6 matching bases. This CDR3 spans 16 amino acids. V was pared by 5 bases and J by 5 bases, with 20 bases between. Germline V gene lookup returns CDR1 LNHDA and CDR2 SQIVND (reference sequence). In DNA, the CDR3 is TGTGCCAGTAGTTTAGTTGGAGCGGGCCCCGGAGATACGCAGTATTTT. Amino acids: CASSLVGAGPGDTQYF.

This clone was observed a few times. The chain carries TRBV9 and TRBJ1-6; D gene unclear. V was shortened by 3 bases and J by 0 bases, with 10 bases between the two germline ends. The germline CDR1 and CDR2 sequences are SGDLS and YYNGEE. The CDR3 is 16 amino acids. CDR3 sequence: CASSDQTSSYNSPLHF. The CDR3 coding sequence is TGTGCCAGCAGCGATCAAACAAGCTCCTATAATTCACCCCTCCACTTT.

V usage is TRBV4-1 and J usage is TRBJ1-1; 7 bases map to TRBD1. Germline CDR1 is MGHRA and CDR2 is YSYEKL. The V gene end was trimmed by 0 bases and the J gene end by 1 base; junction bases not matched to a gene: 2. The CDR3 sequence is 15 residues long. This chain's CDR3 is CASSQETGSNTEAFF. The CDR3 DNA follows: TGCGCCAGCAGCCAAGAGACAGGGTCGAACACTGAAGCTTTCTTT.

For the CDR3, the DNA is TGTGCCTGGAGTGTACCCCCTCCGGGGGGGCGAAGAGATACGCAGTATTTT. Protein: CAWSVPPPGGRRDTQYF. The chain recombines TRBV30 with TRBJ2-3; 8 bases are a match to TRBD2. CDR1 and CDR2 (germline): GTSNPN, SVGIG (reference sequence). The CDR3 consists of 17 residues. The V segment lost 0 bases and the J segment 5 bases; nucleotides outside the gene matches: 13. Supplemented by reference TRBV30 and TRBJ2-3, the full variable domain reads SQTIHQWPATLVQPVGSPLSLECTVEGTSNPNLYWYRQAAGRGLQLLFYSVGIGQISSEVPQNLSASRPQDRQFILSSKKLLLSDSGFYLCAWSVPPPGGRRDTQYFGPGTRLTVL.

This chain joins TRBV9 and TRBJ2-2; D is possibly TRBD2 (5 bases). Looked up from germline, CDR1 is SGDLS and CDR2 is YYNGEE. The length of the CDR3 is 13 residues. V lost 5 bases and J 6 bases, leaving 11 bases between the germline ends. CDR3 sequence: CASSDTRAGELFF. In DNA, the CDR3 is TGTGCCAGCAGTGATACTAGGGCCGGGGAGCTGTTTTTT.

This CDR3 reads CASSSGGFSGETQYF. The CDR3 DNA reads TGTGCCAGCAGTTCGGGAGGATTTTCTGGAGAGACCCAGTACTTC. The chain recombines TRBV27 with TRBJ2-5, with 7 bases aligning to TRBD2. The junction had 9 bases not matched to a gene; V was cut back by 4 bases and J by 4 bases. The germline V gene has CDR1 MNHEY and CDR2 SMNVEV (reference sequence). The CDR3 loop spans 15 amino acids.

This clone is a singleton in its sample. The chain couples TRBV6-5 to TRBJ2-3, with TRBD2 matching 9 bases. Germline values: CDR1 MNHEY, CDR2 SVGAGI. The CDR3 loop spans 15 amino acids. V was pared by 1 base and J by 6 bases, with 5 bases of the junction left unmatched. This chain's CDR3 is CASSYYAGGRDTQYF. Written as DNA, the CDR3 is TGTGCCAGCAGTTACTACGCGGGAGGGAGGGATACGCAGTATTTT.

The genes are TRBV4-2 and TRBJ2-2; 7 positions agree with TRBD1. This CDR3 region has 15 residues. V lost 4 bases, J lost 3 bases, and 5 bases stayed unmatched. From germline, CDR1 is LGHNA and CDR2 YNFKEQ. CDR3 DNA sequence: TGTGCCAGCAGCCCGACAGGGTTGGACACCGGGGAGCTGTTTTTT. Its protein product is CASSPTGLDTGELFF.

V gene TRBV9 combines with J gene TRBJ2-2; 9 bases match TRBD1. V lost 0 bases to trimming and J lost 0 bases; unmatched junction nucleotides: 12. From germline, CDR1 is SGDLS and CDR2 YYNGEE. The CDR3 is 20 amino acids. CDR3 loop: CASSVGRDRAVVTNTGELFF. The DNA of the CDR3 is TGTGCCAGCAGCGTAGGGCGGGACAGGGCAGTTGTAACGAACACCGGGGAGCTGTTTTTT.

The chain recombines TRBV27 with TRBJ2-1; possibly TRBD2 for D (6 bases). Germline-derived CDR1 and CDR2 are MNHEY and SMNVEV (reference sequence). Deletions cut 7 bases from V and 0 bases from J, with 13 bases between. The CDR3 has 15 amino acids. The chain's CDR3 is CASMRDGSSYNEQFF. For the CDR3, the DNA is TGTGCCAGCATGCGGGACGGAAGCTCCTACAATGAGCAGTTCTTC.

The rearrangement joins TRBV5-1 to TRBJ1-1; D is possibly TRBD1 (5 bases). With 5 bases removed from V and 6 bases from J, the gap between germline ends came to 14 bases. Germline loops: CDR1 SGHRS, CDR2 YFSETQ. The length of the CDR3 is 13 residues. The CDR3 here is CASSPGNLAEAFF. CDR3 bases: TGCGCCAGCAGTCCAGGGAATCTAGCTGAAGCTTTCTTT.